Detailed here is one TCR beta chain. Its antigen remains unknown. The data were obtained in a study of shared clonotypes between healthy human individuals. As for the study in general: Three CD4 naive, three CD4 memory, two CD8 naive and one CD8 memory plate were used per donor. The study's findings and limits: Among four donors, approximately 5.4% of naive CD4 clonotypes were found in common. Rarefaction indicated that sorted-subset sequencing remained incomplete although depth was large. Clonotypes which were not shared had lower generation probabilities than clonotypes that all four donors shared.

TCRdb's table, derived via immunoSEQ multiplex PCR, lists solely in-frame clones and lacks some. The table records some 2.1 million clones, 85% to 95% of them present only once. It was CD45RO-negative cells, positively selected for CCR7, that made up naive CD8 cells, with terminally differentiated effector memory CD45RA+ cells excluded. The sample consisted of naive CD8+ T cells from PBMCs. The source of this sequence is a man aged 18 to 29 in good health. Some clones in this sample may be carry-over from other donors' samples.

The CDR3 DNA reads as TGTGCCAGCAGTGAATCGGATGGCGGCAGAGCCTACGAGCAGTACTTC. As protein: CASSESDGGRAYEQYF. V and J are TRBV6-1 and TRBJ2-7; D not certain. This CDR3 comprises 16 residues. V dropped 2 bases and J dropped 2 bases, with 16 bases sitting between them. Looked up from germline, CDR1 is MNHNS and CDR2 is SASEGT.